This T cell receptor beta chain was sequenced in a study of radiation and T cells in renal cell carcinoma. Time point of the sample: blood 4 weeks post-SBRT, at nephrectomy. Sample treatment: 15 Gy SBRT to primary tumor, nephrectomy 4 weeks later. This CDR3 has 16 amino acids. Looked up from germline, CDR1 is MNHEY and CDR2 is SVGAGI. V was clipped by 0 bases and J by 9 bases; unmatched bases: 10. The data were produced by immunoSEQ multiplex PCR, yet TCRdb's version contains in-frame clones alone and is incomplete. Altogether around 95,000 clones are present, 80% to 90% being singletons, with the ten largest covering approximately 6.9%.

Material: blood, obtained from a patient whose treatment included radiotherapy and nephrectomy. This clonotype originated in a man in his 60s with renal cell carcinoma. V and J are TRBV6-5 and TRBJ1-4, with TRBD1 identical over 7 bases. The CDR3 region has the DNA TGTGCCAGCAGTTACTCGGGGGACAGCGGCGGGCAAAAACTGTTTTTT. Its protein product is CASSYSGDSGGQKLFF.